The next 26 T cell receptor beta chains were all read from a single sample in a study of T cell changes during pregnancy in multiple sclerosis. Produced via immunoSEQ multiplex PCR; TCRdb's table is partial and in-frame only. The sample lists tens of thousands of clones, 94% occurring once. This specimen was peripheral blood, taken in the third trimester of pregnancy. The receptors were gathered from a female donor with multiple sclerosis, enrolled in a pregnancy study.

The CDR3 nucleotides are TGTGCCAGCAGCCGATTAGACAATGAGCAGTTCTTC. Translating gives CASSRLDNEQFF. The genes are TRBV25-1 and TRBJ2-1, with D unresolved. Germline-derived CDR1 and CDR2 are MGHDK and SYGVNS. V lost 6 bases and J lost 5, with 8 bases in between. This CDR3 is 12 amino acids long.

J is TRBJ2-2 and V is TRBV6-6; tentative D call: TRBD1 (5 bases). Germline V CDR1 and CDR2: MNHNY, SVGAGI (reference sequence). V was shortened by 2 bases and J by 2 bases, with 12 bases between the two germline ends. The CDR3 consists of 16 residues. CDR3 nucleotide sequence: TGTGCCAGCAGTTACCTCCGACAGACAAACACCGGGGAGCTGTTTTTT. The encoded protein is CASSYLRQTNTGELFF.

This chain links TRBV5-8 with TRBJ2-7, with D tentatively TRBD1 (5 bases). CDR1 SGHTS and CDR2 YDEGEE come from the germline V gene. The CDR3 spans 14 residues. Deletions cut 0 bases from V and 5 bases from J, with 12 bases between. As DNA, the CDR3 is TGTGCCAGCAGCTTGGATCAGGGTCGGAACGAGCAGTACTTC. Residues: CASSLDQGRNEQYF.

CDR3 in amino acids: CASIWDRGNYGYTF. The CDR3 bases are TGTGCCAGCATTTGGGACAGGGGGAACTATGGCTACACCTTC. The genes are TRBV6-1 and TRBJ1-2; 11 nucleotides agree with TRBD1. After removal of 7 bases from V and 2 bases from J, the junction contained 3 bases not matched to a gene. CDR3 length: 14 amino acids. The V gene's germline CDR1 is MNHNS and CDR2 SASEGT.

The chain recombines TRBV4-2 with TRBJ1-4; 9 nucleotides line up with TRBD1. With V trimmed by 0 bases and J by 8 bases, 7 bases remained unmatched. CDR1 and CDR2 from the germline V gene are LGHNA and YNFKEQ. The CDR3 consists of 16 residues. The chain's CDR3 is CASSQDLNRGREKLFF. In DNA form, the CDR3 reads TGTGCCAGCAGCCAAGATCTAAACAGGGGGCGGGAAAAACTGTTTTTT.

This chain uses TRBV27 with TRBJ2-3, with D possibly TRBD1 on 6 matching bases. This CDR3 spans 15 amino acids. In germline, CDR1 is MNHEY, CDR2 SMNVEV (reference sequence). Trimming pared 3 bases from V and 0 bases from J, leaving 10 bases between. CDR3 in DNA: TGTGCCAGCAGTTTCGGGCAGGGGAGCACAGATACGCAGTATTTT. This codes for CASSFGQGSTDTQYF.

The V call is TRBV6-1, the J call TRBJ1-1; no clear D gene. Between the trimmed V and J ends, which lost 7 bases and 4 bases, there was a span of 13 bases. Germline CDR1 is MNHNS and CDR2 is SASEGT. The CDR3 length is 13 residues. The CDR3 loop reads CASNFYGSTEAFF. Written as DNA, the CDR3 is TGTGCCAGCAATTTCTACGGGAGCACTGAAGCTTTCTTT.

V and J are TRBV4-1 and TRBJ1-1; 7 nucleotides align to TRBD1. The CDR3 extends over 16 amino acids. The ends lost 4 bases at V and 4 bases at J; junction bases unmatched: 12. The germline V gene has CDR1 MGHRA and CDR2 YSYEKL. CDR3 protein: CASSPEQGKVSTEAFF. CDR3 coding DNA: TGCGCCAGCAGCCCTGAACAGGGGAAAGTCAGCACTGAAGCTTTCTTT.

This clone appeared a single time. The gene calls are TRBV4-2 and TRBJ1-3, with TRBD1 matching over 7 bases. The CDR3 is made up of 16 amino acids. The V gene end was trimmed by 3 bases and the J gene end by 0 bases; junction bases not matched to a gene: 5. The V gene's germline CDR1 is LGHNA and CDR2 YNFKEQ. CDR3 sequence reads: CASSQRDSPSGNTIYF. CDR3 DNA sequence: TGTGCCAGCAGCCAGAGGGACAGCCCCTCTGGAAACACCATATATTTT.

J is TRBJ1-4 and V is TRBV5-5; D may be TRBD1 (5 bases). The germline CDR1 and CDR2 sequences are SGHKS and YYEKEE (reference sequence). V gave up 4 bases and J gave up 0 bases, with 10 bases separating them. This CDR3 comprises 15 residues. The CDR3 DNA follows: TGTGCCAGCAGCGCATCGACAGCAACTAATGAAAAACTGTTTTTT. Amino acid sequence: CASSASTATNEKLFF.

V and J are TRBV5-4 and TRBJ2-1; 8 bases align to TRBD1. The trim removed 4 bases at V and 1 base at J, leaving 7 bases unmatched. CDR3 length: 16 amino acids. Germline loops: CDR1 SGHNT, CDR2 YYREEE (reference sequence). The CDR3 DNA sequence: TGTGCCAGCAGCCCCGACAGGACAGGGTCCTACAATGAGCAGTTCTTC. It codes for CASSPDRTGSYNEQFF.

This clone was detected once. The rearrangement uses TRBV19 and TRBJ2-3; D might be TRBD1 (5 bases). Germline V gene data show CDR1 as LNHDA and CDR2 as SQIVND (reference sequence). This CDR3 has 15 amino acids. Between the trimmed V and J ends, which lost 6 bases and 2 bases, there was a span of 15 bases. The CDR3 bases are TGTGCCAGTAGAAGCCTTCTGGGGCACACAGATACGCAGTATTTT. Its translation is CASRSLLGHTDTQYF.

In this sample, this clone turned up once. The chain links TRBV7-9 to TRBJ1-1, with D possibly being TRBD1 (6 bases). The CDR3 covers 15 residues. V was cut by 5 bases and J by 2 bases, with 15 bases left in between. CDR1 is SEHNR and CDR2 is FQNEAQ in the germline V gene (reference sequence). This CDR3 is CASSPGGAPNTEAFF. The CDR3 DNA reads TGTGCCAGCAGCCCTGGGGGGGCGCCCAACACTGAAGCTTTCTTT.

The gene calls are TRBV5-1 and TRBJ1-3; 8 bases line up with TRBD1. V was pared by 1 base and J by 1 base, with 4 bases of the junction left unmatched. This CDR3 comprises 16 residues. Germline assignment: CDR1 SGHRS and CDR2 YFSETQ. CDR3: CASSLMGQESGNTIYF. Here the CDR3 DNA reads TGCGCCAGCAGCTTGATGGGACAGGAGTCTGGAAACACCATATATTTT.

The chain employs TRBV5-1 and TRBJ2-2; no reliable D call. The CDR3 totals 15 residues. Germline-derived CDR1 and CDR2 are SGHRS and YFSETQ. The V and J ends lost 6 bases and 2 bases respectively, with 14 bases between them. CDR3 in amino acids: CASTLLAENTGELFF. The CDR3 bases are TGCGCCAGCACCCTCCTGGCGGAAAACACCGGGGAGCTGTTTTTT.

A single count supports this clone. V is TRBV5-1 and J is TRBJ1-5; TRBD1 agrees at 9 bases. The germline V gene encodes CDR1 SGHRS and CDR2 YFSETQ. V was clipped by 4 bases and J by 7 bases; unmatched bases: 6. The CDR3 runs 14 residues. CDR3 amino acids: CASSPGQGGQPQHF. The CDR3 nucleotides read TGCGCCAGCAGCCCGGGACAGGGAGGACAGCCCCAGCATTTT.

This clone was seen only once. The chain is built from TRBV6-1 and TRBJ2-1; D is perhaps TRBD1 (5 bases). Germline CDR1 is MNHNS and CDR2 is SASEGT. This CDR3 is 17 amino acids long. V gave up 4 bases and J gave up 0 bases, with 16 bases separating them. The CDR3 DNA follows: TGTGCCAGCAGTGGACGTAAAGGGGCTAGCTCCTACAATGAGCAGTTCTTC. Translated: CASSGRKGASSYNEQFF.

The chain employs TRBV18 and TRBJ2-7, with TRBD1 identical over 10 bases. The CDR3 length is 14 residues. Germline V gene sequence: CDR1 KGHSH, CDR2 LQKENI. V gave up 3 bases and J gave up 5 bases; unmatched junction bases: 4. The CDR3 DNA reads TGTGCCAGCTCACCGGGACAGGGGACGAACGAGCAGTACTTC. Protein product: CASSPGQGTNEQYF.

V is TRBV19 and J is TRBJ2-7; possible D gene TRBD2, 5 bases. V dropped 3 bases and J dropped 4 bases, with 13 bases sitting between them. CDR3 length: 14 amino acids. Germline V gene sequence: CDR1 LNHDA, CDR2 SQIVND (reference sequence). In nucleotides, the CDR3 is TGTGCCAGTAGTATTAGCGTTAGCCTTTACGAGCAGTACTTC. It translates to CASSISVSLYEQYF. The full variable domain, with the rest looked up from reference TRBV19 and TRBJ2-7, is DGGITQSPKYLFRKEGQNVTLSCEQNLNHDAMYWYRQDPGQGLRLIYYSQIVNDFQKGDIAEGYSVSREKKESFPLTVTSAQKNPTAFYLCASSISVSLYEQYFGPGTRLTVT.

The J gene is TRBJ2-4, the V gene TRBV30; D may be TRBD1 (5 bases). The V gene's germline CDR1 is GTSNPN and CDR2 SVGIG (reference sequence). Trimming took 0 bases from V and 0 from J, leaving 21 bases between them. The CDR3 has 19 amino acids. The CDR3: CAWSVRFAVNRLAKNIQYF. The CDR3 nucleotides are TGTGCCTGGAGTGTACGTTTCGCGGTCAACAGGCTAGCCAAAAACATTCAGTACTTC.

The chain couples TRBV6-5 to TRBJ1-2; TRBD1 is a possible D gene (6 bases). The CDR3 sequence is 13 residues long. V lost 6 bases, J lost 2 bases, and 10 bases lay in between. Per the germline V gene, CDR1 is MNHEY and CDR2 is SVGAGI. For the CDR3, the DNA is TGTGCCAGCAGCCGCGGACAGAACTATGGCTACACCTTC. Protein product: CASSRGQNYGYTF.

The chain employs TRBV30 and TRBJ1-6, with D uncertain. The CDR3 covers 14 residues. V was shortened by 3 bases and J by 9 bases, with 15 bases between the two germline ends. Germline CDR1 reads GTSNPN; CDR2 reads SVGIG (reference sequence). In DNA, the CDR3 is TGTGCCTGGAGGGGAGGCGGGTGGACTTCACCCCTCCACTTT. This gives the protein CAWRGGGWTSPLHF.

The chain is built from TRBV5-4 and TRBJ2-3; the match to TRBD1 covers 7 bases. From germline, CDR1 is SGHNT and CDR2 YYREEE (reference sequence). CDR3 length: 15 amino acids. Trimming took 2 bases from V and 2 from J; bases not matched to a gene: 5. CDR3: CASSFGQAPTDTQYF. The CDR3 DNA sequence: TGTGCCAGCAGCTTTGGACAGGCCCCCACAGATACGCAGTATTTT.

The chain recombines TRBV30 with TRBJ2-2; 9 bases are shared with TRBD1. CDR1 GTSNPN and CDR2 SVGIG come from the germline V gene (reference sequence). The CDR3 is 15 residues long. Losses at the gene ends were 3 bases for V and 5 bases for J; bases not matched to a gene: 7. In nucleotides, the CDR3 is TGTGCCTGGAGGGCCCGGGACAGGGAGACCGGGGAGCTGTTTTTT. This encodes CAWRARDRETGELFF.

The J gene is TRBJ1-1, the V gene TRBV5-1; D is undetermined. The CDR3 extends over 14 amino acids. V lost 1 base to trimming and J lost 0 bases, with 7 bases between them. Per the germline V gene, CDR1 is SGHRS and CDR2 is YFSETQ. CDR3 in DNA: TGCGCCAGCAGCTTGTCGAGCGTGAACACTGAAGCTTTCTTT. Residues: CASSLSSVNTEAFF.

As concerns this clone: The same CDR3 can be traced to other DNA sequences in this sample. CDR3 nucleotide sequence: TGTGCCAGCTCACCGGACAGGGGGCTCTATGGCTACACCTTC. Protein: CASSPDRGLYGYTF. The V and J genes are TRBV18 and TRBJ1-2; TRBD1 matches at 11 bases. The CDR3 covers 14 residues. V lost 3 bases to trimming and J lost 4 bases; unmatched junction nucleotides: 1. CDR1 and CDR2 (germline): KGHSH, LQKENI.